This T cell receptor (beta chain) appears in the sequencing data of a study of cytomegalovirus exposure and HLA in healthy donors. V gave up 6 bases and J gave up 5 bases; unmatched junction bases: 3. From germline, CDR1 is ENHRY and CDR2 SYGVKD. The CDR3 covers 14 residues. This clone was counted between two and nine times. PCR employed 60 Vbeta and 13 Jbeta primers. Libraries were prepared by immunoSEQ multiplex PCR; TCRdb keeps only in-frame clonotypes and omits some of them. Here the sample spans approximately 110,000 clones, around 74% being singletons. This chain connects TRBV10-3 to TRBJ2-1, with 11 bases fitting TRBD2. The origin of this receptor is a woman in her thirties or forties in good health and CMV-seropositive. The sample taken for sequencing was PBMCs. The CDR3: CAIRMTSGNNEQFF. The CDR3 DNA reads TGTGCCATCAGGATGACTAGCGGGAACAATGAGCAGTTCTTC.